This T cell receptor beta chain derives from a study of cytomegalovirus exposure and HLA in healthy donors. Across the study: Early on, a data release was issued that held some 85 million unique TCRs from HLA-typed donors.

This PCR relied on a set of 60 Vbeta primers and 13 Jbeta primers. Method: immunoSEQ multiplex PCR; TCRdb's copy keeps in-frame clones and lacks some. The sample lists 180,000 or so clones, 70% to 90% seen once, with about a tenth in the top ten. Input material: PBMCs. The source is a young man in good health and CMV-seropositive.

The CDR3 loop reads CAWSLRLPGQGDHEQYF. The CDR3 DNA sequence: TGTGCCTGGAGTCTACGGCTACCGGGACAGGGGGACCACGAGCAGTACTTC. V usage is TRBV30 and J usage is TRBJ2-5, with 11 bases aligning to TRBD1. The J call is doubtful: the DNA matches TRBJ2-7 better. This CDR3 is built from 17 residues. The V gene's germline CDR1 is GTSNPN and CDR2 SVGIG (reference sequence).